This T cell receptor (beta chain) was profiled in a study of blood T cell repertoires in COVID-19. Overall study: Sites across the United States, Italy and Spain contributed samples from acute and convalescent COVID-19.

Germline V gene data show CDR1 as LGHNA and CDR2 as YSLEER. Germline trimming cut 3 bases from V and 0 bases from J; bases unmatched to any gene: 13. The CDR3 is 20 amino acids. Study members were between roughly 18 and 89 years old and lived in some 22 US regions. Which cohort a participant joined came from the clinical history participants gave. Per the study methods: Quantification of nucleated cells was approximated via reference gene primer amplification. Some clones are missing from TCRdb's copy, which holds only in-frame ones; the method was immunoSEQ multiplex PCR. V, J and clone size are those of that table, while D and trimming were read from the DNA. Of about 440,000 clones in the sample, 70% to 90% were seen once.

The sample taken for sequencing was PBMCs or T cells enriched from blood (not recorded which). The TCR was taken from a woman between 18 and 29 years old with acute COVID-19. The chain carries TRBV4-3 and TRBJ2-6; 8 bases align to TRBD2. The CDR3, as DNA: TGCGCCAGCAGCCAGAGCCTAGGACTAGCAGGAACCTCTGGGGCCAACGTCCTGACTTTC. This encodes CASSQSLGLAGTSGANVLTF.